This T cell receptor (beta chain) was obtained from a study of neurological immune-mediated disorders. The unsorted libraries were prepared from 2 million PBMCs (stored at -80 C). Germline V gene lookup returns CDR1 SEHNR and CDR2 FQNEAQ (reference sequence). There are 15 residues in the CDR3. J was trimmed by 3 bases and V by 6 bases; bases with no gene match: 8. This clonotype has at least ten counts. Its target is unknown. Overall study results and limits: Among expanded clones, no CDR3 amino acid sequences were shared across subjects, a pattern suggesting private repertoires in all groups.

The cDNA came from 5'RACE with 10-nucleotide random UMIs. Each CDR3 protein gets one entry after TCRdb re-called the 5' RACE reads with MiXCR. The sample contains roughly 60,000 distinct CDR3 sequences, 2% to 3% of which appear only once. The receptor's source is a man aged 50-60 years with multiple sclerosis. The material sequenced was PBMCs. This chain joins TRBV7-9 and TRBJ2-3; 8 nucleotides match TRBD2. DNA for the CDR3: TGTGCCAGCAGGAAGGGGGTAGCGGGGACAGATACGCAGTATTTT. Its protein is CASRKGVAGTDTQYF.